The source of this T cell receptor (beta chain) is a study of shared clonotypes between healthy human individuals. Study-level results: Few donors limited the genetic and exposure-history diversity represented.

On this clone: Its antigen is as yet unknown.

Only CD45RO-negative cells positively selected for CCR7 counted as naive CD8 cells, so terminally differentiated effector memory CD45RA+ cells were excluded. Deep was the level at which the assay was run. Splitting of each subset's genomic DNA was done evenly across several immunoSEQ plates. In the original analysis: Junction-only immunoSEQ sequences carried no quality scores, so filtering differed. Sequencing was performed with immunoSEQ multiplex PCR; in TCRdb, only in-frame clones are kept and a portion is missing. The V and J calls and clone size are taken from that table; D and trimming were inferred from the DNA. The sample yields approximately 600,000 clones, 85% to 95% seen once. The source material was naive CD8+ T cells sorted from blood. This clonotype was sampled from a woman under 40 in good health.

The CDR3 here is CATSRDQIPWTGGYTEAFF. The CDR3, as DNA: TGTGCCACCAGCAGAGACCAAATACCATGGACAGGGGGCTATACTGAAGCTTTCTTT. The chain is built from TRBV15 and TRBJ1-1, with TRBD1 identical over 11 bases. CDR1 and CDR2 (germline): LNHNV, YYDKDF (reference sequence). V lost 0 bases to trimming and J lost 5 bases; unmatched junction nucleotides: 14. CDR3 size: 19 residues. Using reference TRBV15 and TRBJ1-1 for the parts outside the CDR3, the full variable domain is DAMVIQNPRYQVTQFGKPVTLSCSQTLNHNVMYWYQQKSSQAPKLLFHYYDKDFNNEADTPDNFQSRRPNTSFCFLDIRSPGLGDTAMYLCATSRDQIPWTGGYTEAFFGQGTRLTVV.